The rows below give T cell receptor beta chains drawn from one sample of a study of identical twins. TCRdb recomputed calls from the 5' RACE reads with MiXCR, one row per CDR3 protein. The table lists 1.5 million to 2 million distinct CDR3 sequences, about 31% of them singletons. The sequenced material came from cord blood. The receptors derive from a newborn girl in good health. CDR3s include the opening cysteine and the closing phenylalanine or tryptophan. The D gene is left open where the match is weak. The size of a clone is reported for some rows only, either as once, few or many, or as a class for expanded clones.

j_gene: TRBJ2-3; abundance: many; v_gene: TRBV10-3; d_gene: TRBD2; len: 15; CDR3nt: TGTGCCATCAGTGGGACTAGCGGGAGCACAGATACGCAGTATTTT; CDR3aa: CAISGTSGSTDTQYF
j_gene: TRBJ2-1; abundance: once; v_gene: TRBV3-1; d_gene: .; len: 12; CDR3nt: TGTGCCAGCAGCCATAGGACGTCTGAGCAGTTCTTC; CDR3aa: CASSHRTSEQFF
j_gene: TRBJ2-5; abundance: many; v_gene: TRBV20-1; d_gene: TRBD1; len: 14; CDR3nt: TGCAGTGCTAGTCCCGGGACAGTCCAAGAGACCCAGTACTTC; CDR3aa: CSASPGTVQETQYF
j_gene: TRBJ2-7; abundance: few; v_gene: TRBV12-3/TRBV12-4; d_gene: TRBD1; len: 17; CDR3nt: TGTGCCAGCAGTTTAGCAGGGGGACAGGCTAGGCCATACGAGCAGTACTTC; CDR3aa: CASSLAGGQARPYEQYF
j_gene: TRBJ2-4; abundance: few; v_gene: TRBV6-1; d_gene: TRBD2; len: 13; CDR3nt: TGTGCCAGTATGACTAGCGGGAGGAACATTCAGTACTTC; CDR3aa: CASMTSGRNIQYF
j_gene: TRBJ2-1; abundance: many; v_gene: TRBV9; d_gene: .; len: 15; CDR3nt: TGTGCCAGCAGCGTACAGGGGCGCTCCTACAATGAGCAGTTCTTC; CDR3aa: CASSVQGRSYNEQFF
j_gene: TRBJ2-1; abundance: few; v_gene: TRBV27; d_gene: .; len: 19; CDR3nt: TGTGCCAGCAGTTTATTGGCTAGCCCCCCAATTGGAGGGTACAATGAGCAGTTCTTC; CDR3aa: CASSLLASPPIGGYNEQFF
j_gene: TRBJ2-7; abundance: few; v_gene: TRBV20-1; d_gene: .; len: 13; CDR3nt: TGCAGTGCTAGTTCGGCCAATCCCTACGAGCAGTACTTC; CDR3aa: CSASSANPYEQYF
j_gene: TRBJ2-3; abundance: .; v_gene: TRBV5-1; d_gene: .; len: 16; CDR3nt: TGCGCCAGCAGCTTGGGGGTCTCTCAAACCACAGATACGCAGTATTTT; CDR3aa: CASSLGVSQTTDTQYF
j_gene: TRBJ2-3; abundance: .; v_gene: TRBV12-3/TRBV12-4; d_gene: TRBD1; len: 15; CDR3nt: TGTGCCAGCAGTTCCGACAGGGGGCGCGTAGATACGCAGTATTTT; CDR3aa: CASSSDRGRVDTQYF
j_gene: TRBJ1-2; abundance: .; v_gene: TRBV28; d_gene: TRBD1; len: 16; CDR3nt: TGTGCCAGCACTGAGCCCCAGGGGGCACTTAACTATGGCTACACCTTC; CDR3aa: CASTEPQGALNYGYTF
j_gene: TRBJ1-1; abundance: .; v_gene: TRBV20-1; d_gene: .; len: 14; CDR3nt: TGCAGTGCTAGAGTCTGGTCCTCCCCCACTGAAGCTTTCTTT; CDR3aa: CSARVWSSPTEAFF
j_gene: TRBJ2-1; abundance: .; v_gene: TRBV5-6; d_gene: TRBD1; len: 13; CDR3nt: TGTGCCAGCAGCTTGGACACAGGGGATGAGCAGTTCTTC; CDR3aa: CASSLDTGDEQFF
j_gene: TRBJ2-1; abundance: few; v_gene: TRBV3-1; d_gene: .; len: 16; CDR3nt: TGTGCCAGCAGCCAAGGGGTCGGTGCCCTTAACAATGAGCAGTTCTTC; CDR3aa: CASSQGVGALNNEQFF
j_gene: TRBJ1-6; abundance: .; v_gene: TRBV27; d_gene: .; len: 17; CDR3nt: TGTGCCAGCAGTTACAGACAGGACAGCTCCTATAATTCACCCCTCCACTTT; CDR3aa: CASSYRQDSSYNSPLHF
j_gene: TRBJ2-7; abundance: .; v_gene: TRBV12-3/TRBV12-4; d_gene: TRBD1; len: 15; CDR3nt: TGTGCCAGCAGCCCTGACGGACAGGTCACCTACGAGCAGTACTTC; CDR3aa: CASSPDGQVTYEQYF
j_gene: TRBJ2-3; abundance: .; v_gene: TRBV7-2; d_gene: .; len: 14; CDR3nt: TGTGCCAGCAGCCCAGCAGGGGTTCGGGATACGCAGTATTTT; CDR3aa: CASSPAGVRDTQYF
j_gene: TRBJ1-5; abundance: .; v_gene: TRBV20-1; d_gene: .; len: 15; CDR3nt: TGCAGTGCTAAATACAGGGAACGGAGCAATCAGCCCCAGCATTTT; CDR3aa: CSAKYRERSNQPQHF
j_gene: TRBJ2-5; abundance: .; v_gene: TRBV9; d_gene: TRBD2; len: 15; CDR3nt: TGTGCCAGCAGCGTAGAAAGCGGGGGGGGAGAGACCCAGTACTTC; CDR3aa: CASSVESGGGETQYF
j_gene: TRBJ1-2; abundance: few; v_gene: TRBV20-1; d_gene: .; len: 16; CDR3nt: TGCAGTGCTAGAGATACCCGGGCCTCACCTAACTATGGCTACACCTTC; CDR3aa: CSARDTRASPNYGYTF
j_gene: TRBJ2-7; abundance: .; v_gene: TRBV4-2; d_gene: .; len: 17; CDR3nt: TGTGCCAGCAGCCAAGATCTGTTTGCGGGGGCGTACAATGAGCAGTACTTC; CDR3aa: CASSQDLFAGAYNEQYF
j_gene: TRBJ2-1; abundance: few; v_gene: TRBV20-1; d_gene: TRBD1; len: 12; CDR3nt: TGCAGTGTAGGGACAGACTACAATGAGCAGTTCTTC; CDR3aa: CSVGTDYNEQFF
j_gene: TRBJ2-7; abundance: few; v_gene: TRBV20-1; d_gene: .; len: 13; CDR3nt: TGCAGTGCTAGAGAGGTGTCGGCGTCCGAGCAGTACTTC; CDR3aa: CSAREVSASEQYF
j_gene: TRBJ2-7; abundance: many; v_gene: TRBV10-3; d_gene: .; len: 13; CDR3nt: TGTGCCGCCGACGGGGAAAACTCCTACGAGCAGTACTTC; CDR3aa: CAADGENSYEQYF
j_gene: TRBJ2-7; abundance: .; v_gene: TRBV10-2; d_gene: TRBD1; len: 15; CDR3nt: TGCGCCAGCAGTGTCGGGGACAGGACCTCCTACGAGCAGTACTTC; CDR3aa: CASSVGDRTSYEQYF
j_gene: TRBJ2-3; abundance: few; v_gene: TRBV7-9; d_gene: TRBD1; len: 15; CDR3nt: TGTGCCAGCGGTCTGGACAGGCTAGGGACAGATACGCAGTATTTT; CDR3aa: CASGLDRLGTDTQYF
j_gene: TRBJ1-6; abundance: .; v_gene: TRBV12-3/TRBV12-4; d_gene: .; len: 16; CDR3nt: TGTGCCAGCAGTCCCACTTCGACCGTCCGGTTTTCACCCCTCCACTTT; CDR3aa: CASSPTSTVRFSPLHF
j_gene: TRBJ1-1; abundance: .; v_gene: TRBV9; d_gene: TRBD1; len: 15; CDR3nt: TGTGCCAGCAGCGTAGCAGAGGGGGCGAACACTGAAGCTTTCTTT; CDR3aa: CASSVAEGANTEAFF
j_gene: TRBJ2-5; abundance: few; v_gene: TRBV27; d_gene: .; len: 13; CDR3nt: TGTGCCAGCAGTTTATACATGCAAGAGACCCAGTACTTC; CDR3aa: CASSLYMQETQYF
j_gene: TRBJ1-5; abundance: .; v_gene: TRBV20-1; d_gene: .; len: 14; CDR3nt: TGCAGTGCTATCAGCCAGAATAGCAATCAGCCCCAGCATTTT; CDR3aa: CSAISQNSNQPQHF
j_gene: TRBJ1-1; abundance: .; v_gene: TRBV20-1; d_gene: .; len: 14; CDR3nt: TGCAGTGCTAGAGAAAGGGACATGAACACTGAAGCTTTCTTT; CDR3aa: CSARERDMNTEAFF
j_gene: TRBJ2-4; abundance: few; v_gene: TRBV7-9; d_gene: TRBD1; len: 18; CDR3nt: TGTGCCAGCAGCTTAGCAGACAGGGACAAACTAGCCAAAAACATTCAGTACTTC; CDR3aa: CASSLADRDKLAKNIQYF
j_gene: TRBJ2-4; abundance: .; v_gene: TRBV4-1; d_gene: .; len: 15; CDR3nt: TGCGCCAGCAGCCGGGTAGTGTTAGCCAAAAACATTCAGTACTTC; CDR3aa: CASSRVVLAKNIQYF
j_gene: TRBJ1-5; abundance: few; v_gene: TRBV6-1; d_gene: .; len: 16; CDR3nt: TGTGCCAGCAGTGAAATTCGGCAGACTAGCAATCAGCCCCAGCATTTT; CDR3aa: CASSEIRQTSNQPQHF
j_gene: TRBJ1-1; abundance: .; v_gene: TRBV29-1; d_gene: .; len: 13; CDR3nt: TGCAGCGTTAAGTTGAGAGAGGACACTGAAGCTTTCTTT; CDR3aa: CSVKLREDTEAFF
j_gene: TRBJ2-2; abundance: .; v_gene: TRBV4-1; d_gene: .; len: 13; CDR3nt: TGCGCCAGCAGCCAATCTCTGGACGGGGAGCTGTTTTTT; CDR3aa: CASSQSLDGELFF
j_gene: TRBJ2-5; abundance: few; v_gene: TRBV20-1; d_gene: TRBD2; len: 15; CDR3nt: TGCAGTGCTAGAGGGCTAGCGGGGGCCCAAGAGACCCAGTACTTC; CDR3aa: CSARGLAGAQETQYF